Listed below are T cell receptor beta chains from one sample, sequenced in a study of cytomegalovirus exposure and HLA in healthy donors. Clones were sequenced by immunoSEQ multiplex PCR, and TCRdb holds only the in-frame ones, with some missing. The table has 170,000 or so clones, approximately 88% seen once. The specimen was PBMCs. The receptors originated from a boy aged 2-9 years in good health and CMV-seronegative. The CDR3 runs from the conserved cysteine through the conserved F or W. The D gene is left open where the match is weak. The size of a clone is reported for some rows only, either as once, few or many, or as a class for expanded clones.

v_call: TRBV7-3
clone_size: NA
d_call: TRBD2
j_call: TRBJ2-2
cdr3_length: 14
cdr3_aa: CATGEGHYRGELFF
cdr3_nt: TGTGCCACCGGGGAGGGTCACTACCGTGGGGAGCTGTTTTTT

v_call: TRBV7-8
clone_size: NA
d_call: NA
j_call: TRBJ1-4
cdr3_length: 15
cdr3_aa: CASSPRSTTNEKLFF
cdr3_nt: TGTGCCAGCAGCCCCCGGTCCACAACTAATGAAAAACTGTTTTTT

v_call: TRBV27
clone_size: NA
d_call: NA
j_call: TRBJ1-3
cdr3_length: 13
cdr3_aa: CASRRTAGNTIYF
cdr3_nt: TGTGCCAGCAGACGGACAGCTGGAAACACCATATATTTT

v_call: TRBV27
clone_size: NA
d_call: NA
j_call: TRBJ2-5
cdr3_length: 14
cdr3_aa: CASSLRTSQETQYF
cdr3_nt: TGTGCCAGCAGTTTGAGAACTAGCCAAGAGACCCAGTACTTC

v_call: TRBV5-5
clone_size: NA
d_call: NA
j_call: TRBJ2-7
cdr3_length: 16
cdr3_aa: CASSSTGHPNSYEQYF
cdr3_nt: TGTGCCAGCAGCTCGACCGGACATCCTAACTCCTACGAGCAGTACTTC

v_call: TRBV6-1
clone_size: NA
d_call: NA
j_call: TRBJ1-5
cdr3_length: 15
cdr3_aa: CASSVTGGFNQPQHF
cdr3_nt: TGTGCCAGCAGTGTGACGGGGGGCTTTAATCAGCCCCAGCATTTT

v_call: TRBV30
clone_size: NA
d_call: TRBD1
j_call: TRBJ1-2
cdr3_length: 21
cdr3_aa: CAWTLSYGQGALPPGNRGYTF
cdr3_nt: TGTGCCTGGACTCTATCCTATGGACAGGGGGCGCTTCCCCCCGGCAATCGTGGCTACACCTTC

v_call: TRBV6-4
clone_size: once
d_call: NA
j_call: TRBJ1-2
cdr3_length: 16
cdr3_aa: CASSDSKGAATMEDTF
cdr3_nt: TGTGCCAGCAGTGACTCGAAGGGTGCTGCTACTATGGAGGATACCTTC

v_call: TRBV28
clone_size: NA
d_call: NA
j_call: TRBJ1-5
cdr3_length: 13
cdr3_aa: CASSPPRGQPQHF
cdr3_nt: TGTGCCAGCAGTCCACCGCGGGGGCAGCCCCAGCATTTT

v_call: TRBV4-2
clone_size: few
d_call: TRBD1
j_call: TRBJ2-5
cdr3_length: 14
cdr3_aa: CASSLDRESETQYF
cdr3_nt: TGTGCCAGCAGCCTCGACAGGGAATCGGAGACCCAGTACTTC

v_call: TRBV5-4
clone_size: few
d_call: NA
j_call: TRBJ2-7
cdr3_length: 14
cdr3_aa: CASSRADLSYEQYF
cdr3_nt: TGTGCCAGCAGTCGCGCCGATCTCTCCTACGAGCAGTACTTC

v_call: TRBV6-1
clone_size: NA
d_call: NA
j_call: TRBJ2-1
cdr3_length: 12
cdr3_aa: CASLPGSTEQFF
cdr3_nt: TGTGCCAGTCTGCCGGGAAGCACTGAGCAGTTCTTC

v_call: TRBV4-2
clone_size: NA
d_call: NA
j_call: TRBJ2-7
cdr3_length: 13
cdr3_aa: CASSLLEAHEQYF
cdr3_nt: TGTGCCAGCAGCCTTCTGGAGGCCCACGAGCAGTACTTC

v_call: TRBV5-4
clone_size: once
d_call: NA
j_call: TRBJ2-7
cdr3_length: 13
cdr3_aa: CASSLEPRVEQYF
cdr3_nt: TGTGCCAGCAGCTTGGAGCCTAGAGTCGAACAGTACTTC

v_call: TRBV29-1
clone_size: NA
d_call: TRBD2
j_call: TRBJ2-7
cdr3_length: 13
cdr3_aa: CSVEGSGSPEQYF
cdr3_nt: TGCAGCGTTGAGGGTAGCGGGAGCCCTGAGCAGTACTTC

v_call: TRBV2
clone_size: NA
d_call: TRBD2
j_call: TRBJ2-3
cdr3_length: 14
cdr3_aa: CASSQGLAGVYAVF
cdr3_nt: TGTGCCAGCAGTCAGGGACTAGCGGGAGTATACGCAGTATTT

v_call: TRBV25-1
clone_size: NA
d_call: NA
j_call: TRBJ2-5
cdr3_length: 14
cdr3_aa: CASSDGTLLETQYF
cdr3_nt: TGTGCCAGCAGTGACGGGACTCTACTAGAGACCCAGTACTTC

v_call: TRBV6-1
clone_size: NA
d_call: TRBD1
j_call: TRBJ2-3
cdr3_length: 15
cdr3_aa: CASSERQGASYTQYF
cdr3_nt: TGTGCCAGCAGTGAACGACAGGGGGCGTCTTATACGCAGTATTTT

v_call: TRBV12-5
clone_size: once
d_call: NA
j_call: TRBJ2-2
cdr3_length: 16
cdr3_aa: CASGLGGAPNTGELFF
cdr3_nt: TGTGCTAGTGGTTTGGGGGGAGCGCCTAACACCGGGGAGCTGTTTTTT

v_call: TRBV7-2
clone_size: NA
d_call: NA
j_call: TRBJ1-5
cdr3_length: 13
cdr3_aa: CASSLRSSQPQHF
cdr3_nt: TGTGCCAGCAGCTTAAGGAGTTCGCAGCCCCAGCATTTT

v_call: TRBV11-2
clone_size: once
d_call: TRBD1
j_call: TRBJ1-1
cdr3_length: 14
cdr3_aa: CASSPDRGATEAFF
cdr3_nt: TGTGCCAGCAGCCCGGACAGGGGGGCCACTGAAGCTTTCTTT

v_call: TRBV11-1
clone_size: NA
d_call: TRBD2
j_call: TRBJ2-7
cdr3_length: 15
cdr3_aa: CASSPWTSGSGEQYF
cdr3_nt: TGTGCCAGCAGCCCTTGGACTAGCGGGAGCGGAGAGCAGTACTTC

v_call: TRBV25-1
clone_size: once
d_call: NA
j_call: TRBJ2-2
cdr3_length: 16
cdr3_aa: CASSESGLGGTGELFF
cdr3_nt: TGTGCCAGCAGTGAGTCAGGATTAGGGGGCACCGGGGAGCTGTTTTTT

v_call: TRBV7-9
clone_size: NA
d_call: NA
j_call: TRBJ2-3
cdr3_length: 16
cdr3_aa: CASIPRRGSSTDTQYF
cdr3_nt: TGTGCCAGCATACCCCGTAGGGGCTCAAGCACAGATACGCAGTATTTT

v_call: TRBV5-4
clone_size: NA
d_call: TRBD1
j_call: TRBJ2-2
cdr3_length: 16
cdr3_aa: CASSSIDRGLVGELFF
cdr3_nt: TGTGCCAGCAGCTCCATCGACAGGGGGCTGGTCGGGGAGCTGTTTTTT

v_call: TRBV30
clone_size: once
d_call: TRBD1
j_call: TRBJ1-2
cdr3_length: 15
cdr3_aa: CAWTYVPGQDHCCTF
cdr3_nt: TGTGCCTGGACCTATGTACCGGGACAGGACCACTGTTGCACCTTC

v_call: TRBV30
clone_size: NA
d_call: NA
j_call: TRBJ2-7
cdr3_length: 11
cdr3_aa: CACNTAHEQYF
cdr3_nt: TGTGCCTGTAATACAGCTCACGAGCAGTACTTC

v_call: TRBV11-2
clone_size: NA
d_call: NA
j_call: TRBJ2-4
cdr3_length: 16
cdr3_aa: CASSSTGVLAKNIQYF
cdr3_nt: TGTGCCAGCAGCTCCACAGGTGTCCTAGCCAAAAACATTCAGTACTTC

v_call: TRBV4-1
clone_size: NA
d_call: TRBD2
j_call: TRBJ2-1
cdr3_length: 13
cdr3_aa: CASSQPRAGEQFF
cdr3_nt: TGCGCCAGCAGCCAACCAAGAGCGGGGGAGCAGTTCTTC

v_call: TRBV19
clone_size: once
d_call: NA
j_call: TRBJ2-2
cdr3_length: 13
cdr3_aa: CASSIPGTGELFF
cdr3_nt: TGTGCCAGTAGTATTCCGGGTACCGGGGAGCTGTTTTTT

v_call: TRBV2
clone_size: NA
d_call: TRBD2
j_call: TRBJ2-1
cdr3_length: 15
cdr3_aa: CASSERTSGRGGQFF
cdr3_nt: TGTGCCAGCAGTGAACGGACTAGCGGGAGGGGGGGGCAGTTCTTC

v_call: TRBV7-9
clone_size: NA
d_call: TRBD1
j_call: TRBJ1-5
cdr3_length: 13
cdr3_aa: CASSQGTVRPQHF
cdr3_nt: TGTGCCAGCAGCCAAGGGACAGTTCGGCCCCAGCATTTT

v_call: TRBV6-1
clone_size: NA
d_call: TRBD2
j_call: TRBJ2-5
cdr3_length: 13
cdr3_aa: CASRGLAEETQYF
cdr3_nt: TGTGCCAGCAGAGGACTAGCGGAAGAGACCCAGTACTTC

v_call: TRBV5-1
clone_size: NA
d_call: TRBD2
j_call: TRBJ2-3
cdr3_length: 17
cdr3_aa: CASSLRIAGGPTDTQYF
cdr3_nt: TGCGCCAGCAGCTTGAGGATAGCGGGAGGGCCGACAGATACGCAGTATTTT

v_call: TRBV4-1
clone_size: NA
d_call: NA
j_call: TRBJ2-7
cdr3_length: 15
cdr3_aa: CASSQDGEGYYEQYF
cdr3_nt: TGCGCCAGCAGCCAAGATGGCGAGGGCTATTACGAGCAGTACTTC

v_call: TRBV4-1
clone_size: NA
d_call: NA
j_call: TRBJ1-3
cdr3_length: 14
cdr3_aa: CASSQTGGGNTIYF
cdr3_nt: TGCGCCAGCAGCCAAACTGGGGGGGGAAACACCATATATTTT

v_call: TRBV5-4
clone_size: few
d_call: TRBD1
j_call: TRBJ1-3
cdr3_length: 14
cdr3_aa: CASSKTGAANTIYF
cdr3_nt: TGTGCCAGCAGCAAGACAGGGGCGGCAAACACCATATATTTT

v_call: TRBV10-3
clone_size: few
d_call: TRBD1
j_call: TRBJ1-4
cdr3_length: 14
cdr3_aa: CAISDYDRGEKLFF
cdr3_nt: TGTGCCATCAGTGACTACGACAGGGGCGAAAAACTGTTTTTT